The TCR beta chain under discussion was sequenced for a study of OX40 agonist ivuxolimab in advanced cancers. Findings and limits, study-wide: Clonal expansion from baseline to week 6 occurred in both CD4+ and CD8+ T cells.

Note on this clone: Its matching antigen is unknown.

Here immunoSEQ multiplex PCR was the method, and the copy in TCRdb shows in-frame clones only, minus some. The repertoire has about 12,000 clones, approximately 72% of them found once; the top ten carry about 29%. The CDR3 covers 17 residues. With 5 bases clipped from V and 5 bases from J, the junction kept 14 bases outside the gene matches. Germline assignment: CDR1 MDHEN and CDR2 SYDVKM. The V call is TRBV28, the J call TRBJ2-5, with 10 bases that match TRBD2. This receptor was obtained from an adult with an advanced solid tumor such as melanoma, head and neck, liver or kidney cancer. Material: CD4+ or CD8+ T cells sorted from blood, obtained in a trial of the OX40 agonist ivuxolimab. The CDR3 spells CASSQLVLAGGGETQYF. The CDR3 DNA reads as TGTGCCAGCAGTCAATTGGTCTTAGCGGGAGGTGGTGAGACCCAGTACTTC. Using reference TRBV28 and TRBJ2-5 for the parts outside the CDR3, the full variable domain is DVKVTQSSRYLVKRTGEKVFLECVQDMDHENMFWYRQDPGLGLRLIYFSYDVKMKEKGDIPEGYSVSREKKERFSLILESASTNQTSMYLCASSQLVLAGGGETQYFGPGTRLLVL.